This T cell receptor beta chain comes out of a study of T cell responses to AZD1222 COVID-19 vaccine. Overall study findings and caveats: The sample set comprised mostly white British donors with more females, and clonal diversity was possibly underestimated. Repertoires were obtained only post-peak T cell response.

Whether given at about 4 or about 12 weeks, second doses were pooled. TCRdb's table, derived via immunoSEQ multiplex PCR, lists solely in-frame clones and lacks some. Of about 18,000 clones listed, 75% to 85% are singletons. V shed 6 bases, J shed 7 bases, and the junction held 6 bases outside the gene matches. The CDR3 is 13 residues long. The germline V gene encodes CDR1 MNHEY and CDR2 SMNVEV (reference sequence). Comment on this clone: The antigen is unknown.

The sequence was collected from an adult who received the AZD1222 COVID-19 vaccine. The J gene is TRBJ1-1, the V gene TRBV27; 9 bases are a match to TRBD1. The sample here was peripheral blood, taken 28 days after the second AZD1222 dose. This CDR3 reads CASRFTGGIEAFF. CDR3 DNA sequence: TGTGCCAGCAGATTTACAGGGGGCATTGAAGCTTTCTTT.